One sample yielded the 5 T cell receptor beta chains listed below, sequenced in a study of blood T cell repertoires in COVID-19. Here immunoSEQ multiplex PCR was the method, and the copy in TCRdb shows in-frame clones only, minus some. The sample yields roughly 180,000 clones, 75% to 85% seen once. Source material: peripheral blood. The receptor set was obtained from a woman aged 55-69 years with COVID-19, enrolled during active disease.

V is TRBV11-1 and J is TRBJ2-1; the match to TRBD2 covers 13 bases. With 3 bases clipped from V and 9 bases from J, the junction kept 5 bases outside the gene matches. Looked up from germline, CDR1 is SGHAT and CDR2 is FQDESV (reference sequence). The CDR3 contains 15 residues. The CDR3 region has the DNA TGTGCCAGCAGCTTTGGACTAGCGGGGGTGAGTGAGCAGTTCTTC. This encodes CASSFGLAGVSEQFF.

This clone was seen a handful of times. The same CDR3 arises from other DNA sequences in this sample as well. The gene calls are TRBV18 and TRBJ2-7, with TRBD1 matching 10 bases. J lost 2 bases, V lost 3 bases, and 1 base had no gene match. There are 14 residues in the CDR3. The germline V gene encodes CDR1 KGHSH and CDR2 LQKENI. The CDR3, as DNA: TGTGCCAGCTCACCCGGGACAGGGGCCTACGAGCAGTACTTC. Its protein product is CASSPGTGAYEQYF.

The gene calls are TRBV2 and TRBJ2-5; TRBD2 agrees at 11 bases. With 7 bases clipped from V and 5 bases from J, the junction kept 9 bases outside the gene matches. CDR1 is SNHLY, CDR2 FYNNEI, per germline. This CDR3 has 15 amino acids. The CDR3 reads CASMRLAGTSETQYF. CDR3 bases: TGTGCCAGCATGCGACTAGCGGGGACTTCGGAGACCCAGTACTTC. The full variable domain, in which reference TRBV2 and TRBJ2-5 provide the parts outside the CDR3, is EPEVTQTPSHQVTQMGQEVILRCVPISNHLYFYWYRQILGQKVEFLVSFYNNEISEKSEIFDDQFSVERPDGSNFTLKIRSTKLEDSAMYFCASMRLAGTSETQYFGPGTRLLVL.

The genes are TRBV15 and TRBJ1-4; D gene ambiguous. The V end was cut by 1 base, the J end by 5 bases, with 8 bases between. Per germline, CDR1 LNHNV and CDR2 YYDKDF (reference sequence). This CDR3 contains 14 residues. The CDR3 loop reads CATSRGGNNEKLFF. In nucleotides, the CDR3 is TGTGCCACCAGCAGAGGAGGGAACAATGAAAAACTGTTTTTT. The full variable domain, completed using reference TRBV15 and TRBJ1-4, is DAMVIQNPRYQVTQFGKPVTLSCSQTLNHNVMYWYQQKSSQAPKLLFHYYDKDFNNEADTPDNFQSRRPNTSFCFLDIRSPGLGDTAMYLCATSRGGNNEKLFFGSGTQLSVL.

This clone has only one observation. V and J are TRBV15 and TRBJ1-2; 10 bases are shared with TRBD1. This CDR3 is built from 14 residues. Trimming removed 5 bases from V and 8 bases from J; junction bases left unmatched: 8. Per germline, CDR1 LNHNV and CDR2 YYDKDF (reference sequence). The CDR3 loop reads CATSSRQGAGGYTF. In nucleotides, the CDR3 is TGTGCCACCAGCTCCCGACAGGGGGCGGGGGGCTACACCTTC.